Presented here are 7 T cell receptor beta chains from one specimen sequenced in a study of T cell repertoires in cytomegalovirus infection. TCRdb fed the reads into MiXCR, producing one record per CDR3 protein. The data contain approximately 910,000 distinct CDR3 sequences, around 30% of them singletons. These receptors have no identified antigens. Sequencing was performed on cultured CD8+ T cells from PBMCs, taken from culture after CMV antigen stimulation. Receptors originate from a human donor in good health (CMV status not recorded). Some clones in this sample may be carry-over from other donors' samples.

This clonotype turned up a few times. This chain joins TRBV11-2 and TRBJ2-2; D is unclear. This CDR3 spans 15 amino acids. Germline-derived CDR1 and CDR2 are SGHAT and FQNNGV. V was cut by 0 bases and J by 1 base, with 6 bases left in between. The CDR3 sequence is CASSLDLLNTGELFF. The DNA for the CDR3 is TGTGCCAGCAGCTTAGATCTGTTGAACACCGGGGAGCTGTTTTTT.

The V gene is TRBV7-6, the J gene TRBJ1-2, with 7 nucleotides matching TRBD1. The junction had 5 bases not matched to a gene; V was cut back by 2 bases and J by 2 bases. CDR1 is SGHVS, CDR2 FNYEAQ, per germline. CDR3 length: 15 residues. CDR3 DNA sequence: TGTGCCAGCAGCTTAACGGCGACAGGGAACTATGGCTACACCTTC. Its translation: CASSLTATGNYGYTF.

The rearrangement uses TRBV14 and TRBJ2-1; D unclear. The CDR3 has 12 amino acids. CDR1 is SGHDN and CDR2 is FVKESK in the germline V gene. Trimming took off 4 bases at V and 8 bases at J, with 9 bases between the two ends. The DNA of the CDR3 is TGTGCCAGCAGCCGCCAGATCCATGAGCAGTTCTTC. The encoded protein is CASSRQIHEQFF.

This clonotype was detected only a few times. The J gene is TRBJ2-1, the V gene TRBV7-9; TRBD2 matches at 9 bases. The germline V gene encodes CDR1 SEHNR and CDR2 FQNEAQ (reference sequence). This CDR3 region has 14 residues. V gave up 8 bases and J gave up 3 bases; unmatched junction bases: 5. The CDR3 here is CASAIAGVYNEQFF. The CDR3 DNA is TGTGCCAGCGCTATAGCGGGGGTCTACAATGAGCAGTTCTTC.

This clonotype has just a few counts. The chain employs TRBV6-6 and TRBJ1-3; 9 bases are a match to TRBD1. The ends lost 6 bases at V and 6 bases at J; junction bases unmatched: 9. Germline-derived CDR1 and CDR2 are MNHNY and SVGAGI (reference sequence). The CDR3 spans 15 residues. The chain's CDR3 is CASRHRGRQENTIYF. The CDR3 DNA sequence: TGTGCCAGCAGACACAGGGGGCGACAGGAAAACACCATATATTTT.

J is TRBJ2-3 and V is TRBV13; 10 nucleotides match TRBD2. The V gene end was trimmed by 2 bases and the J gene end by 2 bases; junction bases not matched to a gene: 4. CDR3 size: 16 residues. Germline values: CDR1 PRHDT, CDR2 FYEKMQ (reference sequence). The CDR3 DNA follows: TGTGCCAGCAGCTTAACTAGCGGGGAACTCACAGATACGCAGTATTTT. Protein sequence: CASSLTSGELTDTQYF.

V usage is TRBV19 and J usage is TRBJ1-1; D uncertain. The CDR3 runs to 14 residues. Germline CDR1 and CDR2: LNHDA and SQIVND (reference sequence). Trimming stripped 5 bases from V and 5 bases from J, with 15 bases between. The CDR3 protein is CASSGPGLETEAFF. CDR3 DNA: TGTGCCAGTAGTGGTCCGGGGTTAGAAACTGAAGCTTTCTTT.